This T cell receptor beta chain stems from a study of cytomegalovirus exposure and HLA in healthy donors (dated by TCRdb to the late 2010s). Turning to the overall study: According to an earlier analysis of 550 to 750 of the donors, some 170 million T cells yielded roughly 110 million unique TCR beta sequences and 276 Gb of sequence data. An early release covering roughly 640 HLA-typed donors comprised roughly 300 gigabases of sequencing data and around 85 million unique TCR sequences. Among the roughly 370 genotyped donors, around 81% belonged to the genetic ancestry cluster associated with self-reported Caucasian donors. The study aimed to test whether signatures of past pathogen exposure could be identified by cataloging public T cell receptors. The T cell repertoires of roughly 660 subjects were profiled by immunosequencing and related to cytomegalovirus serostatus. Along with the approximately 620-subject first cohort, a separate validation cohort of over a hundred different subjects was used. To predict cytomegalovirus infection status, the study combined high-throughput TCR immunosequencing, statistical association of individual TCRs with disease status, and machine learning. To study patterns of TCR occurrence, a later analysis re-analyzed previously published TCR beta repertoires from 650 to 750 donors and added high-resolution HLA genotyping. The later analysis used no new phenotypic data to find candidate immune exposures, relying instead on TCR beta sequences and their occurrence across donors. An earlier analysis of 587 of the donors used high-throughput TCR beta sequencing to judge whether each TCR beta V gene segment behaved as functional or pseudogenic. Donor age, sex, ethnicity and CMV serostatus were compiled together with the repertoire data. A later genetic analysis used genome-wide SNP genotypes for about three fifths of the 666 donors, treating that subset as a discovery cohort. All discovery cohort repertoires had been generated on a single sequencing platform. HLA typing included class I and class II loci at four-digit resolution. The number of donors typed differed by locus, with roughly 620-630 for A, B, C, DRB1 and DQB1, more than 500 for DQA1, some 570 for DPA1, and some 470 for DPB1. Because of strong linkage in the cohort, four or five DR-DQ haplotypes were treated as single units for association and clustering. On average, roughly 240,000 unique TCR beta nucleotide sequences were sequenced per donor among roughly 430 genotyped donors of the cohort, with roughly a sixth of those sequences being non-productive. Beyond this particular receptor, the publication reports: A further reported finding was that TCR beta sequences accurately predicted the HLA-A and HLA-B alleles for most subjects in the first cohort. In a later analysis, TCR association rates were found to vary across HLA loci, with the most associated TCRs seen for DRB1 alleles and the fewest for HLA-C alleles. According to a later analysis, parvovirus B19, influenza, CMV and Epstein-Barr virus appeared linked to several top co-occurrence clusters. Because some donors lacked HLA typing at each locus, the association tests relied only on the typed subset. In an earlier analysis of a few hundred of the donors, most TCR beta V segments were observed in productive rearrangements about 87% or about 30% of the time, broadly matching IMGT annotations. The sequencing pipeline was judged likely to have produced a cluster of highly shared sequence variants as a technical artifact. Most TCR sequences were seen in very few donors, while some public TCRs were found in many individuals. When HLA alleles, especially DR and DQ, strongly co-occurred, attributing TCR associations to individual alleles was difficult. In a later analysis, about 17,000 TCR beta sequences were associated with specific HLA alleles at a false discovery rate of 0.05. Compared with the approximately 720-donor mean, donors in an Asian-associated ancestry cluster had fewer N-insertions in productive TCRs, according to a later genetic analysis. Presence/absence analyses assumed roughly uniform sequencing depth across donors, an assumption that may not hold. An association between a missense DCLRE1C variant and V-gene and J-gene trimming of TCR beta chains was found in a later genetic analysis and replicated in an independent cohort. It was suggested by the authors that the approach could potentially be generalized to other disease states and immunological phenotypes. A few of the identified cytomegalovirus-associated TCR beta chains were confirmed in vitro to be specific for cytomegalovirus antigens. In a later analysis, most CMV-associated TCR beta chains were found to appear HLA-restricted, with HLA associations seemingly driven largely by CMV exposure. The cohort was sequenced for TCR beta chains only, and without alpha or paired-chain data the features that could be detected were limited. Correlated functional status among segregating V segments might be attributable to linkage disequilibrium, but an unknown experimental factor could not be ruled out. Because counts were too low, roughly 18 rarely observed V segments, including chromosome 9 orphons, were left out of the earlier analysis of several hundred of the donors. Some IMGT-functional V segments, including TRBV6-2 and TRBV6-3, could not be told apart with the 87-base-pair reads, so those segments were excluded. In both the original and validation cohorts, the classifier was reported to diagnose cytomegalovirus status with high specificity and sensitivity. In a later analysis, HLA-associated TCR beta chains were found to be more clonally expanded and to have lower generation probabilities than equally common non-associated chains. The only immune exposure information available for the cohort was CMV serostatus. The study gave a list of some 150 TCR beta chains associated with cytomegalovirus.

The CDR3 contains 22 residues, cysteine and phenylalanine counted. The kept DNA is CDR3 alone, 66 bases in frame from the first base. CDR1 and CDR2, looked up from the germline V gene (reference sequence), are LNHDA and SQIVND. The V end loses 5 bases and the J end loses 0 bases, and a stretch of 34 bases separates them. This clone showed up just once. Its antigen remains undetermined. Base qualities are not at hand, and no much larger clone is one base apart. The cohort consisted of 600 to 750 healthy bone marrow donors. All cohort members were sampled while nominally healthy, although unrecorded immune exposures were likely present. The donor was CMV seronegative and belonged to the group of over 350 seronegative cohort members. A peripheral blood sample was collected from each donor, and TCR beta sequencing was performed on peripheral blood mononuclear cells. Genomic DNA extraction from the blood cell samples was performed with the Qiagen DNeasy Blood Extraction Kit.

To prepare the library, the immunoSEQ multiplex PCR assay was applied. For the multiplex PCR, a mixture combining 60 forward primers for TCR Vbeta segments and 13 reverse primers for TCR Jbeta segments was used. The CDR3 region of rearranged TCR beta genes was amplified from genomic DNA by a multiplex PCR assay. The amplified TCR beta libraries were sequenced on the Illumina HiSeq System as 87-base-pair reads. In the original analysis: A later analysis tallied approximately 87 million unique TCR beta chains across the 660 or so repertoires, and approximately 12 million of those chains were shared by two or more donors. A nearest-neighbor algorithm error-corrected the raw reads and collapsed the reads into unique sequences, merging closely related sequences to remove PCR and sequencing errors. Alignment of CDR3 sequences to IMGT reference sequences was used to assign V, D and J gene segments. Each retained sequence needed at least a six-nucleotide match to both a V gene segment and a J gene segment. A rearrangement was called productive if the CDR3 had no stop codons and remained in frame with V and J, and every other rearrangement was called non-productive. Following IMGT convention, CDR3 was defined as the stretch from the second conserved V-encoded cysteine to the conserved J-encoded phenylalanine. The earlier analysis of about 610 of the donors excluded sequences that lacked an unambiguous match to a single V gene segment. In an earlier analysis of approximately 610 of the donors, V segments were called functional above 56.7% productive rearrangements and were called segregating when the between-donor standard deviation exceeded 5%. To diagnose cytomegalovirus status from the catalog of TCR beta chain sequences, a statistical classification framework was built. In a later analysis, TCR nucleotide sequences were compared against IMGT/GENE-DB human TR gene sequences so that V and J genes could be assigned. In a later analysis, CDR3 sequences and most-parsimonious VDJ recombination scenarios were assigned using the TCRdist pipeline. In a later analysis, every TCR beta chain was defined by the combination of its CDR3 amino acid sequence and its V-gene family, and reads without a unique V-gene family were dropped. A later analysis removed 550 to 700 highly shared, low-generation-probability nucleotide sequences to deal with suspected cross-contamination and a sequencing artifact. In a later analysis, a clonal expansion index for each public chain was calculated from normalized within-repertoire ranks of inferred template counts. Generation probabilities in a later analysis came from a VDJ recombination model fitted to out-of-frame rearrangements, and those results were checked against IGoR. Hypergeometric tests were used in a later analysis to score TCR-TCR, TCR-HLA and TCR-CMV co-occurrence, with a repertoire-size bias correction applied to the TCR pairs. A later analysis estimated false discovery rates by permuting HLA or CMV assignments 20 times. In a later analysis, co-occurring TCRs were grouped with DBSCAN, and TCRdist sequence similarity was added when clustering was performed within HLA-allele-positive subsets. Co-occurrence clustering excluded repertoires with fewer than 30,000 or more than 120,000 public chains, plus five with anomalous nucleotide sharing. This immuneACCESS table, as held by TCRdb, lists in-frame sequences with V and J called but not all clones. Of the missing ones, under half trace to an unresolved V gene in checked studies; the others have no known cause. V and J calls and clone size are as listed in that table; D and trimming were resolved from the DNA. This sample comprises roughly 110,000 clones, 70% to 80% of them detected only once. The ten top clones hold roughly 0.79% of the sample.

The clonotype was recovered from a boy aged 5-17 years in good health and CMV-seronegative. The chain couples TRBV19 to TRBJ1-1, and the D gene may be TRBD1, 6 bases matching. The sample consisted of PBMCs. The DNA sequence is given as TGTGCCAGTAGTGTCACAGGGAAACGTCTACCCGTTAGTGGGGCCGTGAACACTGAAGCTTTCTTT. It is translated as CASSVTGKRLPVSGAVNTEAFF.